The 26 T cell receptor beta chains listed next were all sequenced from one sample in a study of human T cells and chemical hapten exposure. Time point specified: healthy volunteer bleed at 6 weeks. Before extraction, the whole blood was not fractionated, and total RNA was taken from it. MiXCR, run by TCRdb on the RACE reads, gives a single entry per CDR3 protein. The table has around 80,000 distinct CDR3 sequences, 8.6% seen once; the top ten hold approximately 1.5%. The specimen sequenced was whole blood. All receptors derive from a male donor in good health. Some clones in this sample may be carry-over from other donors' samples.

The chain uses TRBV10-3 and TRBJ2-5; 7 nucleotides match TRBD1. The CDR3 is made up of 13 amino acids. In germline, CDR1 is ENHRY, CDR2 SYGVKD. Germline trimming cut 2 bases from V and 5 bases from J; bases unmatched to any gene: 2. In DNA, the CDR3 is TGTGCCATCAGTGAGGGACAGGTGGAGACCCAGTACTTC. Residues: CAISEGQVETQYF.

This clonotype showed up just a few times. CDR3 in amino acids: CASSGRRGQAYEQYF. The CDR3 region has the DNA TGCGCCAGCAGTGGAAGGAGAGGGCAGGCCTACGAGCAGTACTTC. The gene calls are TRBV10-1 and TRBJ2-7, with D possibly TRBD2 on 5 matching bases. Germline lookup yields CDR1 WNHNN and CDR2 SYGVQD (reference sequence). Trimming took off 4 bases at V and 2 bases at J, with 15 bases between the two ends. The CDR3 runs 15 residues.

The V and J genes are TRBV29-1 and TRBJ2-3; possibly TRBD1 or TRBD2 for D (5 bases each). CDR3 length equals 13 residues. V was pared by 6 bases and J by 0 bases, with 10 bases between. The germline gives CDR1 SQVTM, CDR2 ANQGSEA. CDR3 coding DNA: TGCAGCGTGTTTTGGGACAGCACAGATACGCAGTATTTT. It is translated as CSVFWDSTDTQYF.

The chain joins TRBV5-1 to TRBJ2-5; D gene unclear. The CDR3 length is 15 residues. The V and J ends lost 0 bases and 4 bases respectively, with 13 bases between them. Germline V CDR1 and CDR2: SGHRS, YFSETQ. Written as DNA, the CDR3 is TGCGCCAGCAGCTTGGCCAAAGGAGAGACAGAGACCCAGTACTTC. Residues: CASSLAKGETETQYF.

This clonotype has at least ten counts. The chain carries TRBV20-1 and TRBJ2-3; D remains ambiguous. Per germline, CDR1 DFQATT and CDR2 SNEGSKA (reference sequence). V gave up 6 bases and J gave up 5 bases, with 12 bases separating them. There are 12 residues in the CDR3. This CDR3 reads CSASDLEDTQYF. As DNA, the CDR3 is TGCAGTGCCTCAGATCTAGAAGATACGCAGTATTTT.

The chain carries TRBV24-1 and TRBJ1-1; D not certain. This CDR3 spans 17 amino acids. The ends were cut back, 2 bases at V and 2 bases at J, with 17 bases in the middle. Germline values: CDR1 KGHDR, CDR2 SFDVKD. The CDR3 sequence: CATSDYPKRKSNTEAFF. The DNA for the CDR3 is TGTGCCACCAGTGATTATCCCAAAAGGAAATCAAACACTGAAGCTTTCTTT.

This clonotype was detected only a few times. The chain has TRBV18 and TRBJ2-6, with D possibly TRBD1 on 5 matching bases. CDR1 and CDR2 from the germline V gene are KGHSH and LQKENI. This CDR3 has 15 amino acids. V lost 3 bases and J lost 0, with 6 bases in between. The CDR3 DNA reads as TGTGCCAGCTCACCGGACAACTCTGGGGCCAACGTCCTGACTTTC. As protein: CASSPDNSGANVLTF. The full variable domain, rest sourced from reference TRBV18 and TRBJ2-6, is NAGVMQNPRHLVRRRGQEARLRCSPMKGHSHVYWYRQLPEEGLKFMVYLQKENIIDESGMPKERFSAEFPKEGPSILRIQQVVRGDSAAYFCASSPDNSGANVLTFGAGSRLTVL.

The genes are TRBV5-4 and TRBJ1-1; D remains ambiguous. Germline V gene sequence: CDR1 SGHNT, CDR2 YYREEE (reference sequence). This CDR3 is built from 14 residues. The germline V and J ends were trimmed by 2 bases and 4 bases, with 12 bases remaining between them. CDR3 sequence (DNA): TGTGCCAGCAGCTTAAGTGGCCGGGGCACTGAAGCTTTCTTT. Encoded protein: CASSLSGRGTEAFF.

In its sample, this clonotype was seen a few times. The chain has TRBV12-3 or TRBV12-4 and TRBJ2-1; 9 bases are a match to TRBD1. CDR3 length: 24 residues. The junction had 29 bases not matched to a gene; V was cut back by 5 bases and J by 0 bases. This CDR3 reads CASSHPRDRVDRGGPQSSYNEQFF. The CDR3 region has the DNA TGTGCCAGCAGTCACCCCCGGGACAGGGTCGACCGGGGAGGCCCCCAAAGCTCCTACAATGAGCAGTTCTTC.

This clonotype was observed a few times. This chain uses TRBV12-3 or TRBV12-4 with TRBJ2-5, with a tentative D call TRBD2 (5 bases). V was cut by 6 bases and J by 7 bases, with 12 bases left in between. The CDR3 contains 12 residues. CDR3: CASRRREGTQYF. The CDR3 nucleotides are TGTGCCAGCAGGCGACGCGAGGGGACCCAGTACTTC.

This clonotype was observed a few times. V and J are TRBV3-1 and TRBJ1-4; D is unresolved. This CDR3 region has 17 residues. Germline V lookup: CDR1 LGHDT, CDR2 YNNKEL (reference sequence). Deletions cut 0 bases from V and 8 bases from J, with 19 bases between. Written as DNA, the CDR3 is TGTGCCAGCAGCCAAGACCCCCTTTCGAGGGCGGGAGAAAAACTGTTTTTT. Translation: CASSQDPLSRAGEKLFF.

The CDR3 protein is CASSPLRARDVGLSGANVLTF. The CDR3 DNA reads TGTGCCAGCAGTCCTCTCCGGGCACGGGATGTGGGACTCTCTGGGGCCAACGTCCTGACTTTC. This sequence joins TRBV6-1 and TRBJ2-6; D may be TRBD2 (6 bases). Germline CDR1 and CDR2: MNHNS and SASEGT. V was cut by 5 bases and J by 0 bases, with 26 bases left in between. The CDR3 loop spans 21 amino acids.

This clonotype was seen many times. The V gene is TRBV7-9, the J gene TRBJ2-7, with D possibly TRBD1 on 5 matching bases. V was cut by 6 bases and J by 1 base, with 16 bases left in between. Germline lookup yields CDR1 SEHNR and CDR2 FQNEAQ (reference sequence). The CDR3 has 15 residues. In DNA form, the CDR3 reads TGTGCCAGCAGTTTCTCAGGGATACCTTCCTACGAGCAGTACTTC. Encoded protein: CASSFSGIPSYEQYF.

The CDR3 loop reads CSAREPAGSEQFF. In DNA, the CDR3 is TGCAGTGCTAGAGAGCCAGCGGGGAGTGAGCAGTTCTTC. The rearrangement uses TRBV20-1 and TRBJ2-1; 7 bases align to TRBD2. Trimming removed 0 bases from V and 9 bases from J; junction bases left unmatched: 5. In germline, CDR1 is DFQATT, CDR2 SNEGSKA (reference sequence). The CDR3 consists of 13 residues.

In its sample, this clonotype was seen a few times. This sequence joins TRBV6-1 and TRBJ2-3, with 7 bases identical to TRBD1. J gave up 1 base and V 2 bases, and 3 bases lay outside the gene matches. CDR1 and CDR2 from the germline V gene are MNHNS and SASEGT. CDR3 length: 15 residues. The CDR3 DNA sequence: TGTGCCAGCAGTGAACTAGGGGGCGGCACAGATACGCAGTATTTT. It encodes CASSELGGGTDTQYF.

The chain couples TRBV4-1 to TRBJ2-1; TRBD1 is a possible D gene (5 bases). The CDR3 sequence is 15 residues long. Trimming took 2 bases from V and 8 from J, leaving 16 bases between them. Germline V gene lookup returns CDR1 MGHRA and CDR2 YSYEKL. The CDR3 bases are TGCGCCAGCAGCCAATTATTTCAGGGTGGGGATGAGCAGTTCTTC. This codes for CASSQLFQGGDEQFF.

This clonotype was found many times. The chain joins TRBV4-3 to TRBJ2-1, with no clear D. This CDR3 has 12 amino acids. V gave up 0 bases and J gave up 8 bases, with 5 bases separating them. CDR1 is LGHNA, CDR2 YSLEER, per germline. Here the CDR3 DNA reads TGCGCCAGCAGCCAAGACAGGCATGAGCAGTTCTTC. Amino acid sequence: CASSQDRHEQFF.

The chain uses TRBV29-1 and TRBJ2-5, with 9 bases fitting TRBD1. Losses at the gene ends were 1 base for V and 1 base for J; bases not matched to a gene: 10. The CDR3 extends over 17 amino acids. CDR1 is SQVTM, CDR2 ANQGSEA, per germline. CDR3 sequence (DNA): TGCAGCGTTGAAGGCGGGCGCGGACAGGGGACCCAAGAGACCCAGTACTTC. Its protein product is CSVEGGRGQGTQETQYF.

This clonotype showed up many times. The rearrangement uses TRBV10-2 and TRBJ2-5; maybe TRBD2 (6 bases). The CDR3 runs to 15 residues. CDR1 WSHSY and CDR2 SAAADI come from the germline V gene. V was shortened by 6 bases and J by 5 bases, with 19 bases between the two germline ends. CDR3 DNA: TGCGCCAGCAGGGTCCCCAGCGGGCAGGGTGAGACCCAGTACTTC. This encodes CASRVPSGQGETQYF.

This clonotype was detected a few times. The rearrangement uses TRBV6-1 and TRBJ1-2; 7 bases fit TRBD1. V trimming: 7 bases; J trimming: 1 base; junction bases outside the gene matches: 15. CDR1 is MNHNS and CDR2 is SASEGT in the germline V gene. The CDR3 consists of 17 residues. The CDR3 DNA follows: TGTGCCAGCACCGACTCACAGGGGAACTACCTTAACTATGGCTACACCTTC. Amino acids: CASTDSQGNYLNYGYTF.

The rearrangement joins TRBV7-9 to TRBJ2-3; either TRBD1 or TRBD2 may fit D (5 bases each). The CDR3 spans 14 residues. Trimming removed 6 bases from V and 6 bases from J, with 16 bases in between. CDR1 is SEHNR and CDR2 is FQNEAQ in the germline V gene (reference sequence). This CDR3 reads CASSIRGRADTQYF. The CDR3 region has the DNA TGTGCCAGCAGTATTCGGGGCCGCGCCGATACGCAGTATTTT. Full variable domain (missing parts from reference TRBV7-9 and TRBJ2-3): DTGVSQNPRHKITKRGQNVTFRCDPISEHNRLYWYRQTLGQGPEFLTYFQNEAQLEKSRLLSDRFSAERPKGSFSTLEIQRTEQGDSAMYLCASSIRGRADTQYFGPGTRLTVL.

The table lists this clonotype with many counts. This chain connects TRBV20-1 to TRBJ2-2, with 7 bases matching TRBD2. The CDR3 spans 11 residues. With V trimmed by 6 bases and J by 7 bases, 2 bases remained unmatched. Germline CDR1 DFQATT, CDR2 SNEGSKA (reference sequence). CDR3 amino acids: CSAPGGGELFF. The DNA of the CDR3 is TGCAGTGCCCCGGGGGGCGGGGAGCTGTTTTTT.

The CDR3: CSARVPGLAGGSMDTQYF. CDR3 DNA: TGCAGTGCTAGGGTCCCGGGACTAGCGGGAGGGAGCATGGATACGCAGTATTTT. This chain uses TRBV20-1 with TRBJ2-3; 16 nucleotides align to TRBD2. The CDR3 has 18 amino acids. Germline CDR1 DFQATT, CDR2 SNEGSKA (reference sequence). V lost 3 bases to trimming and J lost 6 bases; unmatched junction nucleotides: 12.

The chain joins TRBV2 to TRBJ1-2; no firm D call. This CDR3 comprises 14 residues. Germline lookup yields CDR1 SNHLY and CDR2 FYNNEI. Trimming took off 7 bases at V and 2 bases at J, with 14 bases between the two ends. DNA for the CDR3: TGTGCCAGCACCGTAGGAACGGGAAACTATGGCTACACCTTC. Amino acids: CASTVGTGNYGYTF.

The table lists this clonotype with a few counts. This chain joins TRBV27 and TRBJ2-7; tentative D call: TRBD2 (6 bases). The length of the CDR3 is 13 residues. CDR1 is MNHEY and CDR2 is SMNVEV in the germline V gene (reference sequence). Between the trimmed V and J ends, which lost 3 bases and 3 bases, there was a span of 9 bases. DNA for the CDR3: TGTGCCAGCAGTTTGGGACTTAACTACGAGCAGTACTTC. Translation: CASSLGLNYEQYF.

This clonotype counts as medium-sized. DNA of the CDR3: TGTGCCAGCACCACCGGGGCTAAGATGAACACTGAAGCTTTCTTT. Its protein is CASTTGAKMNTEAFF. The chain links TRBV6-2 or TRBV6-3 to TRBJ1-1; the D gene is possibly TRBD1 (5 bases). Looked up from germline, CDR1 is MNHEY and CDR2 is SVGEGT. The CDR3 runs to 15 residues. The V end lost 7 bases, the J end lost 0 bases, and 15 bases lay between the germline ends.